Shown below are 18 T cell receptor beta chains from a single sample sequenced in a study of cytomegalovirus exposure and HLA in healthy donors. PCR amplification relied on 60 Vbeta primers (plus 13 Jbeta primers). Profiling relied on immunoSEQ multiplex PCR, and the TCRdb table lists in-frame clones only, not all of them. The table records over 110,000 clones, 78% of them present only once. Sequencing was performed on PBMCs. The origin of the receptors is a woman aged 40 to 50 in good health and CMV-seropositive.

This clone appeared a single time. The chain uses TRBV5-6 and TRBJ2-1; D is possibly TRBD2 (7 bases). The germline V gene has CDR1 SGHDT and CDR2 YYEEEE. This CDR3 spans 18 amino acids. Trimming stripped 0 bases from V and 2 bases from J, with 18 bases between. The DNA of the CDR3 is TGTGCCAGCAGCTTGGAGGGGGACGGCGGGAGCCCCTACAATGAGCAGTTCTTC. This gives the protein CASSLEGDGGSPYNEQFF. Variable domain in full (rest from reference TRBV5-6 and TRBJ2-1): DAGVTQSPTHLIKTRGQQVTLRCSPKSGHDTVSWYQQALGQGPQFIFQYYEEEERQRGNFPDRFSGHQFPNYSSELNVNALLLGDSALYLCASSLEGDGGSPYNEQFFGPGTRLTVL.

The chain uses TRBV19 and TRBJ2-5, with D perhaps TRBD1 (6 bases). The germline V gene has CDR1 LNHDA and CDR2 SQIVND (reference sequence). The CDR3 has 14 amino acids. Trimming took 6 bases from V and 2 from J, leaving 13 bases between them. Here the CDR3 reads CASSIIGQQETQYF. In nucleotides, the CDR3 is TGTGCCAGTAGCATAATTGGACAGCAAGAGACCCAGTACTTC. Complete variable domain (other parts from reference TRBV19 and TRBJ2-5): DGGITQSPKYLFRKEGQNVTLSCEQNLNHDAMYWYRQDPGQGLRLIYYSQIVNDFQKGDIAEGYSVSREKKESFPLTVTSAQKNPTAFYLCASSIIGQQETQYFGPGTRLLVL.

V usage is TRBV28 and J usage is TRBJ2-7; 9 nucleotides align to TRBD2. Germline lookup yields CDR1 MDHEN and CDR2 SYDVKM. This CDR3 spans 15 amino acids. The V gene end was trimmed by 6 bases and the J gene end by 5 bases; junction bases not matched to a gene: 11. The CDR3, as DNA: TGTGCCAGCAGCCCCCTTAGCGGGAGTCACAACGAGCAGTACTTC. Translated, it gives CASSPLSGSHNEQYF.

This chain connects TRBV10-3 to TRBJ2-3, with 8 bases aligning to TRBD2. Germline values: CDR1 ENHRY, CDR2 SYGVKD. Trimming cost V 5 bases and J 2 bases; bases outside gene matches: 3. The CDR3 length is 14 residues. CDR3 sequence: CAISLTSDTDTQYF. CDR3 in DNA: TGTGCCATCAGTCTGACTAGCGACACAGATACGCAGTATTTT.

This clone appeared a few times. J is TRBJ1-5 and V is TRBV2; 7 nucleotides match TRBD1. The length of the CDR3 is 13 residues. The germline gives CDR1 SNHLY, CDR2 FYNNEI. The V segment lost 6 bases and the J segment 5 bases; nucleotides outside the gene matches: 4. In DNA form, the CDR3 reads TGTGCCAGCAGGGACAGGAGCGATCAGCCCCAGCATTTT. This translates into CASRDRSDQPQHF.

The chain is built from TRBV25-1 and TRBJ2-2; D unresolved. This CDR3 spans 11 amino acids. The germline V gene has CDR1 MGHDK and CDR2 SYGVNS. The V end lost 5 bases, the J end lost 5 bases, and 3 bases lay between the germline ends. CDR3 sequence: CASSPTGELFF. The CDR3, as DNA: TGTGCCAGCAGTCCAACCGGGGAGCTGTTTTTT.

CDR3 coding DNA: TGTGCCAGCTCACCACCGAGTGGGGACAGGGGGTACCTTTCCTATGGCTACACCTTC. The encoded protein is CASSPPSGDRGYLSYGYTF. The rearrangement joins TRBV18 to TRBJ1-2, with TRBD1 identical over 11 bases. The CDR3 length is 19 residues. The trim removed 0 bases at V and 4 bases at J, leaving 13 bases unmatched. Per germline, CDR1 KGHSH and CDR2 LQKENI.

V and J are TRBV7-9 and TRBJ2-5, with D perhaps matching TRBD1 (6 bases). Trimming stripped 6 bases from V and 1 base from J, with 15 bases between. CDR1 SEHNR and CDR2 FQNEAQ come from the germline V gene (reference sequence). The CDR3 has 15 residues. This chain's CDR3 is CASRSLSGVQETQYF. The CDR3 region has the DNA TGTGCCAGCAGGTCCCTTTCAGGGGTCCAAGAGACCCAGTACTTC.

There are a few counts of this clone. The chain is built from TRBV28 and TRBJ1-1; TRBD1 is a possible D gene (5 bases). V was pared by 5 bases and J by 6 bases, with 13 bases between. Germline loops: CDR1 MDHEN, CDR2 SYDVKM. The CDR3 has 13 residues. CDR3 sequence (DNA): TGTGCCAGCAGTCAATCACAGGAGTCTGAAGCTTTCTTT. Encoded protein: CASSQSQESEAFF.

The rearrangement links TRBV11-2 to TRBJ2-7; TRBD2 matches at 13 bases. Germline trimming cut 5 bases from V and 4 bases from J; bases unmatched to any gene: 5. Germline V CDR1 and CDR2: SGHAT, FQNNGV. CDR3 length: 15 amino acids. In DNA form, the CDR3 reads TGTGCCAGCAGCCCTAGACTAGCGGGAGGATACGAGCAGTACTTC. Translation gives CASSPRLAGGYEQYF.

In DNA, the CDR3 is TGCGCCAGCAACCAGGGGGCGCTGGACGAGCAGTACTTC. Translated, it gives CASNQGALDEQYF. The J gene is TRBJ2-5, the V gene TRBV10-2; 8 bases line up with TRBD1. The J call is uncertain, as TRBJ2-7 better fits the DNA end. The CDR3 has 13 residues. The germline V gene has CDR1 WSHSY and CDR2 SAAADI.

This clone appeared once. V gene TRBV7-6 combines with J gene TRBJ2-5, with D perhaps matching TRBD1 (7 bases). The germline CDR1 and CDR2 sequences are SGHVS and FNYEAQ. V lost 5 bases and J 5 bases, leaving 18 bases between the germline ends. CDR3 length: 15 amino acids. The CDR3 DNA sequence: TGTGCCAGCAGCCCCTTTACAGGGGCGGGGGAGACCCAGTACTTC. Protein product: CASSPFTGAGETQYF.

The V call is TRBV18, the J call TRBJ2-5, with a tentative D call TRBD1 (5 bases). V lost 3 bases and J lost 4, with 9 bases in between. The CDR3 is 13 amino acids. Germline assignment: CDR1 KGHSH and CDR2 LQKENI. The CDR3 coding sequence is TGTGCCAGCTCACCCCAGGGAAGAGAGACCCAGTACTTC. It translates to CASSPQGRETQYF.

This chain uses TRBV14 with TRBJ1-2, with D perhaps matching TRBD1 (6 bases). Trimming left V 4 bases short and J 3 bases short, with 12 bases between. The CDR3 length is 14 residues. Germline CDR1 reads SGHDN; CDR2 reads FVKESK. The CDR3 here is CASSRSRGDYGYTF. In nucleotides, the CDR3 is TGTGCCAGCAGCCGGTCCAGGGGTGACTATGGCTACACCTTC.

This rearrangement joins TRBV19 to TRBJ2-1; 8 nucleotides line up with TRBD1. Germline-derived CDR1 and CDR2 are LNHDA and SQIVND (reference sequence). Trimming at V came to 2 bases and at J to 2 bases, leaving 5 bases not matched to a gene. The length of the CDR3 is 16 residues. The CDR3 DNA sequence: TGTGCCAGTAGTATACCCCAGGGGGCAGCCTACAATGAGCAGTTCTTC. Its translation: CASSIPQGAAYNEQFF.

This clone has a handful of counts. The chain couples TRBV7-9 to TRBJ2-3; TRBD1 matches 7 bases. The junction had 7 bases not matched to a gene; V was cut back by 5 bases and J by 2 bases. The CDR3 extends over 15 amino acids. In germline, CDR1 is SEHNR, CDR2 FQNEAQ (reference sequence). In DNA, the CDR3 is TGTGCCAGCAGCGCCCTACAGGGGCCCACAGATACGCAGTATTTT. This encodes CASSALQGPTDTQYF.

V gene TRBV5-4 combines with J gene TRBJ2-2; a possible D gene is TRBD2 (6 bases). Germline V CDR1 and CDR2: SGHNT, YYREEE (reference sequence). Trimming removed 3 bases from V and 8 bases from J, with 20 bases in between. The CDR3 is 16 residues long. The CDR3 nucleotides are TGTGCCAGCAGCTCCCGGAATGGTGCGGGGTCAGGGGAGCTGTTTTTT. Amino acids: CASSSRNGAGSGELFF.

This rearrangement joins TRBV19 to TRBJ1-1; 8 bases align to TRBD1. The V gene end was trimmed by 0 bases and the J gene end by 4 bases; junction bases not matched to a gene: 10. CDR3 size: 17 residues. Germline-derived CDR1 and CDR2 are LNHDA and SQIVND (reference sequence). CDR3 loop: CASSIDPSRGLGTEAFF. The CDR3 DNA reads as TGTGCCAGTAGTATAGATCCGTCCAGGGGGCTTGGCACTGAAGCTTTCTTT.